Listed here are 16 T cell receptor beta chains from one sample, sequenced in a study of blood T cell repertoires in COVID-19. This table comes from immunoSEQ multiplex PCR, and its TCRdb copy is limited to in-frame clones, with some not included. This table holds 120,000 or so clones, 80% to 90% found once. Sequencing was carried out using peripheral blood. These receptors all stem from a woman aged 55-69 years with acute or convalescent COVID-19.

The J gene is TRBJ2-3, the V gene TRBV27, with TRBD2 matching over 8 bases. The CDR3 totals 15 residues. Germline V gene data show CDR1 as MNHEY and CDR2 as SMNVEV (reference sequence). Trimming removed 3 bases from V and 5 bases from J; junction bases left unmatched: 7. The CDR3 is CASSLRSGSIDTQYF. The CDR3 region has the DNA TGTGCCAGCAGTTTGAGGAGCGGGAGTATAGATACGCAGTATTTT.

This sequence joins TRBV9 and TRBJ1-3; D perhaps matches TRBD1 (5 bases). V was cut by 2 bases and J by 4 bases, with 13 bases left in between. Germline assignment: CDR1 SGDLS and CDR2 YYNGEE. There are 15 residues in the CDR3. The CDR3 region has the DNA TGTGCCAGCAGCGTCGGGCACGGGGGAGGAAACACCATATATTTT. Its translation is CASSVGHGGGNTIYF.

This clone has just a few counts. J is TRBJ1-2 and V is TRBV5-8; D might be TRBD1 (5 bases). The germline gives CDR1 SGHTS, CDR2 YDEGEE. V lost 4 bases and J lost 3, with 13 bases in between. The CDR3 contains 14 residues. For the CDR3, the DNA is TGTGCCAGCAGCCCCGGAAAGGGGTACTATGGCTACACCTTC. Its protein product is CASSPGKGYYGYTF.

The chain couples TRBV3-1 (or the pseudogene TRBV3-2) to TRBJ2-5; 7 bases line up with TRBD1. Germline CDR1 and CDR2: LGHDT and YNNKEL (reference sequence). This CDR3 has 14 residues. The V gene end was trimmed by 3 bases and the J gene end by 5 bases; junction bases not matched to a gene: 6. CDR3 DNA: TGTGCCAGCAGCCACCCAGACAGGGTGGAGACCCAGTACTTC. Protein: CASSHPDRVETQYF.

The rearrangement links TRBV11-2 to TRBJ2-5; weak D call: TRBD1 (5 bases). Per germline, CDR1 SGHAT and CDR2 FQNNGV. V lost 4 bases and J 2 bases, leaving 14 bases between the germline ends. CDR3 length: 15 amino acids. CDR3 sequence (DNA): TGTGCCAGCAGCTCGCCGGGCCAGGGACAAGAGACCCAGTACTTC. Translated, it gives CASSSPGQGQETQYF. The entire variable domain, with the rest obtained from reference TRBV11-2 and TRBJ2-5, is as follows: EAGVAQSPRYKIIEKRQSVAFWCNPISGHATLYWYQQILGQGPKLLIQFQNNGVVDDSQLPKDRFSAERLKGVDSTLKIQPAKLEDSAVYLCASSSPGQGQETQYFGPGTRLLVL.

The V call is TRBV18, the J call TRBJ1-1; 7 nucleotides line up with TRBD1. The CDR3 length is 14 residues. Germline V lookup: CDR1 KGHSH, CDR2 LQKENI. Unmatched junction bases numbered 3, after V lost 2 bases and J lost 3 bases. The CDR3: CASSPKGADTEAFF. Here the CDR3 DNA reads TGTGCCAGCTCACCAAAGGGGGCAGACACTGAAGCTTTCTTT.

The CDR3 DNA sequence: TGTGCCAGCAGCCGAAACCCCCCAGGGGCCGCTGATAGCTTCCATGAGCAGTTCTTC. This codes for CASSRNPPGAADSFHEQFF. The rearrangement links TRBV3-1 (or the pseudogene TRBV3-2) to TRBJ2-1; a weak D match, TRBD1 (6 bases). Germline CDR1 LGHDT, CDR2 YNNKEL (reference sequence). The CDR3 runs to 19 residues. The V end was cut by 4 bases, the J end by 8 bases, with 30 bases between.

In its sample, this clone was seen a few times. This rearrangement joins TRBV29-1 to TRBJ2-2, with no clear D. The germline CDR1 and CDR2 sequences are SQVTM and ANQGSEA. There are 14 residues in the CDR3. V dropped 0 bases and J dropped 6 bases, with 11 bases sitting between them. The CDR3 reads CSVEDPVPSGELFF. Here the CDR3 DNA reads TGCAGCGTTGAAGACCCGGTGCCCTCCGGGGAGCTGTTTTTT.

The DNA of the CDR3 is TGTGCCAGCAGCGTCCTAAGTACGAACTCCTATGGCTACACCTTC. Its protein product is CASSVLSTNSYGYTF. The rearrangement joins TRBV13 to TRBJ1-2; D gene unclear. Germline assignment: CDR1 PRHDT and CDR2 FYEKMQ (reference sequence). The CDR3 extends over 15 amino acids. V lost 5 bases to trimming and J lost 4 bases, with 17 bases between them.

The rearrangement links TRBV18 to TRBJ1-3; 8 nucleotides line up with TRBD1. The CDR3 loop spans 16 amino acids. V was pared by 0 bases and J by 4 bases, with 5 bases of the junction left unmatched. Looked up from germline, CDR1 is KGHSH and CDR2 is LQKENI. The CDR3: CASSPPSTGAGNTIYF. In nucleotides, the CDR3 is TGTGCCAGCTCACCACCGTCGACAGGGGCCGGAAACACCATATATTTT.

V gene TRBV30 combines with J gene TRBJ1-2; 7 bases are a match to TRBD1. The J segment lost 7 bases and the V segment lost 7 bases, leaving 18 bases of the junction unmatched. CDR3 length: 15 amino acids. The germline gives CDR1 GTSNPN, CDR2 SVGIG (reference sequence). The CDR3 DNA follows: TGTGCCTTTTTTACCAGGGACAGAACCTCCCCTGGCTACACCTTC. It codes for CAFFTRDRTSPGYTF.

The V gene is TRBV10-3, the J gene TRBJ1-5; tentatively, D is TRBD1 (5 bases). The CDR3 length is 13 residues. Trimming took off 6 bases at V and 4 bases at J, with 10 bases between the two ends. Germline CDR1 and CDR2: ENHRY and SYGVKD. The CDR3 loop is CAIRDIDNQPQHF. CDR3 DNA sequence: TGTGCCATCAGGGACATAGATAATCAGCCCCAGCATTTT.

The chain combines TRBV19 with TRBJ1-2; D is unresolved. The CDR3 loop spans 13 amino acids. Trimming stripped 5 bases from V and 9 bases from J, with 16 bases between. Per germline, CDR1 LNHDA and CDR2 SQIVND (reference sequence). This CDR3 is CASSSSSTRRYTF. CDR3 bases: TGTGCCAGTAGTTCTTCCTCGACACGGCGCTACACCTTC.

The chain links TRBV20-1 to TRBJ2-5; 8 bases agree with TRBD2. Germline CDR1 reads DFQATT; CDR2 reads SNEGSKA (reference sequence). Trimming at V came to 3 bases and at J to 5 bases, leaving 14 bases not matched to a gene. The CDR3 loop spans 16 amino acids. The CDR3 region is CSASGRFQREPETQYF. The CDR3 nucleotides are TGCAGTGCTAGTGGGCGGTTTCAGCGGGAGCCGGAGACCCAGTACTTC.

V is TRBV6-6 and J is TRBJ2-2; 7 positions match TRBD2. Germline V gene data show CDR1 as MNHNY and CDR2 as SVGAGI (reference sequence). The CDR3 is 14 amino acids. Trimming removed 7 bases from V and 4 bases from J; junction bases left unmatched: 6. The CDR3 DNA follows: TGTGCCAGCACCCCAGCGGGAATCACCGGGGAGCTGTTTTTT. It codes for CASTPAGITGELFF.

The chain couples TRBV6-6 to TRBJ2-3, with D perhaps matching TRBD2 (5 bases). The V end was cut by 5 bases, the J end by 3 bases, with 6 bases between. Germline values: CDR1 MNHNY, CDR2 SVGAGI (reference sequence). The CDR3 is 12 residues long. CDR3 residues: CASSGGTDTQYF. The CDR3, as DNA: TGTGCCAGCAGTGGCGGGACAGATACGCAGTATTTT.